This T cell receptor beta chain is drawn from a study of T cell responses to AZD1222 COVID-19 vaccine. TCRdb's copy holds only in-frame clones and misses some; the assay was immunoSEQ multiplex PCR. Here the sample spans roughly 110,000 clones, 75% to 95% being singletons. Study conclusions and caveats: Baseline testing showed seropositivity in only a handful of AZD1222 recipients. Two doses of AZD1222 preceded a rise in Spike-specific TCR breadth and depth.

On this clone: Its target is not known. The same CDR3 also results from other DNA sequences found in this sample.

Germline V lookup: CDR1 SGDLS, CDR2 YYNGEE. The CDR3 is 14 amino acids. The ends were cut back, 0 bases at V and 0 bases at J, with 7 bases in the middle. The chain employs TRBV9 and TRBJ2-7; no reliable D call. This sequence originates from an adult who received the AZD1222 COVID-19 vaccine. This specimen consisted of peripheral blood, obtained 28 days after the second AZD1222 dose. CDR3 DNA sequence: TGTGCCAGCAGCGTAGACGGCTCCTCCTACGAGCAGTACTTC. Translating gives CASSVDGSSYEQYF. The variable domain in full, completed from reference TRBV9 and TRBJ2-7, reads DSGVTQTPKHLITATGQRVTLRCSPRSGDLSVYWYQQSLDQGLQFLIQYYNGEERAKGNILERFSAQQFPDLHSELNLSSLELGDSALYFCASSVDGSSYEQYFGPGTRLTVT.